The table lists the clone carrying this T cell receptor beta chain with a few counts. Its antigen is unknown. Germline V gene sequence: CDR1 LNHDA, CDR2 SQIVND (reference sequence). V was trimmed by 7 bases and J by 2 bases, leaving 15 bases between them. The CDR3 totals 15 residues. The record originates from a study of OX40 agonist ivuxolimab in advanced cancers. About the research overall: Patients undergoing dose escalation presented with hepatocellular carcinoma, melanoma, renal cell or head and neck cancer. Aged roughly 23 to 85 with a mean of approximately 60 years, they were 75% to 85% male. The study's findings and limits: Expanded clones tended on average to be more numerous among CD8+ T cells than CD4+. Antigen specificity remained undetermined for the expanded peripheral T cells.

Profiled with immunoSEQ multiplex PCR; TCRdb holds only in-frame clones, not every one. Among about 72,000 clones listed, around 90% were seen once. This sample comprised CD4+ or CD8+ T cells sorted from blood, obtained in a trial of the OX40 agonist ivuxolimab. The rearrangement links TRBV19 to TRBJ1-5; possible D gene TRBD1, 6 bases. The sequence was obtained from an adult with an advanced solid tumor such as melanoma, head and neck, liver or kidney cancer. DNA of the CDR3: TGTGCCAGTATTGAGGCGGGGGGGCGCAATCAGCCCCAGCATTTT. Its protein product is CASIEAGGRNQPQHF.